A selection of T cell receptor beta chains follows, all from one sample in a study of shared clonotypes between healthy human individuals. TCRdb keeps only in-frame clones here, not all; method: immunoSEQ multiplex PCR. Of roughly 2.4 million clones in the sample, approximately 94% were seen once. Sample: naive CD4+ T cells sorted from blood. The receptors shown here come from a man aged 18 to 30 in good health. CDR3s include the opening cysteine and the closing phenylalanine or tryptophan. D genes are given only for firm matches. Not every row has a clone size; where given, it reads once, few, many or a size class.

TRBV28	-	TRBJ2-5	14	-	TGTGCCAGCAGTTCCCCCCCGGGTCCGGAGACCCAGTACTTC	CASSSPPGPETQYF
TRBV5-1	-	TRBJ1-1	13	TRBD1	TGCGCCAGCAGCTTGCCAGGGGGAATTGAAGCTTTCTTT	CASSLPGGIEAFF
TRBV19	-	TRBJ2-7	16	TRBD2	TGTGCCAGTAGTATAGGACCGACTAGCGGGAGGTACGAGCAGTACTTC	CASSIGPTSGRYEQYF
TRBV2	-	TRBJ2-7	13	-	TGTGCCAGCAGTAAAATGGGTGGCTACGAGCAGTACTTC	CASSKMGGYEQYF
TRBV7-7	-	TRBJ2-3	16	-	TGTGCTAGCAGCTTATTGGGTGAGACTAGCACAGATACGCAGTATTTT	CASSLLGETSTDTQYF
TRBV12-5	once	TRBJ1-4	15	-	TGTGCTAGTGGTTCCCCGAGGGGCGGGGATGAAAAACTGTTTTTT	CASGSPRGGDEKLFF
TRBV6-1	-	TRBJ1-1	12	TRBD1	TGTGCCAGCAGTCGACAGGGGGCTGAAGCTTTCTTT	CASSRQGAEAFF
TRBV5-5	-	TRBJ2-7	14	-	TGTGCCAGCAGCCCGACGGACGGCTCCTACGAGCAGTACTTC	CASSPTDGSYEQYF
TRBV7-9	-	TRBJ2-7	13	-	TGTGCCAGCAGTTCAGGGGTCTGGGACGAGCAGTACTTC	CASSSGVWDEQYF
TRBV2	-	TRBJ1-4	16	-	TGTGCCAGCAGTCCCCGGGACGTTCTTACTAATGAAAAACTGTTTTTT	CASSPRDVLTNEKLFF
TRBV6-4	-	TRBJ1-1	14	TRBD1	TGTGCCAGCACCCCGGACAGGGCGCTCGCTGAAGCTTTCTTT	CASTPDRALAEAFF
TRBV2	-	TRBJ1-5	15	-	TGTGCCAGCAGTGATGGCGGATATAGCAATCAGCCCCAGCATTTT	CASSDGGYSNQPQHF
TRBV25-1	-	TRBJ1-6	15	TRBD1	TGTGCCAGCAGTGCCCCCGGGACAGGTGCTTCACCCCTCCACTTT	CASSAPGTGASPLHF
TRBV9	-	TRBJ1-1	14	-	TGTGCCAGCAGCGTAGCTCAATCGAACACTGAAGCTTTCTTT	CASSVAQSNTEAFF
TRBV4-1	-	TRBJ2-2	17	TRBD1	TGCGCCAGCAGCCAAGGAGGACAGGGGGGGATCGGCGGGGAGCTGTTTTTT	CASSQGGQGGIGGELFF
TRBV6-1	-	TRBJ2-3	14	-	TGTGCCAGCAGTGCTTCGATAGGTACAGATACGCAGTATTTT	CASSASIGTDTQYF
TRBV5-5	-	TRBJ1-4	14	-	TGTGCCAGCACTTTGACAGGCTTAAATGAAAAACTGTTTTTT	CASTLTGLNEKLFF
TRBV2	-	TRBJ1-4	13	TRBD1	TGTGCCAGCAGAAGGGGGCTGAATGAAAAACTGTTTTTT	CASRRGLNEKLFF
TRBV12-5	-	TRBJ1-2	13	-	TGTGCTAGTGGTCCAGAGGGGGGGTATGGCTACACCTTC	CASGPEGGYGYTF
TRBV5-7	-	TRBJ1-5	14	TRBD1	TGTGCCAGCAGCGTGTACAGGGGCCATCAGCCCCAGCATTTT	CASSVYRGHQPQHF
TRBV6-5	-	TRBJ2-7	12	-	TGTGCCAGCAGTCGAACAGGGCTAGAGCAGTACTTC	CASSRTGLEQYF
TRBV30	-	TRBJ2-2	13	TRBD1	TGTGCCAAAGGGGGACAGGTCACCGGGGAGCTGTTTTTT	CAKGGQVTGELFF
TRBV4-3	-	TRBJ2-1	17	-	TGCGCCAGCAGCTCCCGTAACTACGTGGGGGGCTACAATGAGCAGTTCTTC	CASSSRNYVGGYNEQFF
TRBV18	-	TRBJ1-5	13	-	TGTGCCAGCTCACCAAAGGTCAATCAGCCCCAGCATTTT	CASSPKVNQPQHF
TRBV29-1	-	TRBJ1-1	13	-	TGCAGCGGCCGGGACGGCCCTAACACTGAAGCTTTCTTT	CSGRDGPNTEAFF
TRBV9	-	TRBJ2-3	16	-	TGTGCCAGCAGCTCCCATTTGTTACGGAGCACAGATACGCAGTATTTT	CASSSHLLRSTDTQYF
TRBV2	once	TRBJ1-2	13	-	TGTGCCAGCAGTGATCGGGGGGCGAATGGCTACACCTTC	CASSDRGANGYTF
TRBV5-1	-	TRBJ2-2	12	-	TGCGCCAGTACCGAGGACACCGGGGAGCTGTTTTTT	CASTEDTGELFF
TRBV13	-	TRBJ2-1	16	-	TGTGCCAGCAGCTCCCCCCGGGGGCGGACCTACAATGAGCAGTTCTTC	CASSSPRGRTYNEQFF
TRBV6-6	-	TRBJ2-3	16	-	TGTGCCAGCAGCCCGGGAGTAGTCGGCCCCACAGATACGCAGTATTTT	CASSPGVVGPTDTQYF
TRBV7-3	-	TRBJ2-5	14	-	TGTGCCAGCAGCTTAACGGGGGGACGAGAGACCCAGTACTTC	CASSLTGGRETQYF
TRBV29-1	-	TRBJ1-4	12	-	TGCAGCGTTGGGGCAGATAATGAAAAACTGTTTTTT	CSVGADNEKLFF
TRBV19	-	TRBJ2-7	14	TRBD1	TGTGCCAGTAGCGGGACAGCGACAACCTACGAGCAGTACTTC	CASSGTATTYEQYF
TRBV7-9	-	TRBJ2-5	12	-	TGTGCCAGCAGCTTTTCCCACGAGACCCAGTACTTC	CASSFSHETQYF
TRBV5-1	few	TRBJ1-1	17	-	TGCGCCAGCAGCTTGTCAAGGGGCACAATCATGAACACTGAAGCTTTCTTT	CASSLSRGTIMNTEAFF
TRBV6-1	once	TRBJ2-7	14	TRBD1	TGTGCCAGCAGTGGCCGACAGGGTTACTACGAGCAGTACTTC	CASSGRQGYYEQYF
TRBV20-1	-	TRBJ1-1	11	-	TGCAGTGCTAGAGATCGGACTGAAGCTTTCTTT	CSARDRTEAFF
TRBV6-5	-	TRBJ1-2	15	TRBD1	TGTGCCAGCAGTTACCTCCCGTTGGACAGGGACGGCTACACCTTC	CASSYLPLDRDGYTF
TRBV6-6	-	TRBJ1-6	16	-	TGTGCCAGCAGTCCCTCCTCAAGCTCCTATAATTCACCCCTCCACTTT	CASSPSSSSYNSPLHF
TRBV30	-	TRBJ2-5	17	TRBD2	TGTGCCTGGAGTGCAATGAGGACTAGCGGGGCCCGGGAGACCCAGTACTTC	CAWSAMRTSGARETQYF
TRBV7-2	-	TRBJ2-7	13	-	TGTGCCAGCAGCATACAAGATGTCTACGAGCAGTACTTC	CASSIQDVYEQYF
TRBV18	-	TRBJ1-1	14	-	TGTGCCAGCTCACCCGCGTGGGGGGGCACTGAAGCTTTCTTT	CASSPAWGGTEAFF
TRBV29-1	-	TRBJ2-3	13	-	TGCAGCGTTTGGGGCCCGAGCACAGATACGCAGTATTTT	CSVWGPSTDTQYF
TRBV30	-	TRBJ1-1	14	-	TGTGCCTGGAGTGTAAAAATAGGGGACACTGAAGCTTTCTTT	CAWSVKIGDTEAFF
TRBV27	-	TRBJ2-2	14	TRBD2	TGTGCCAGCAGTTCCGGGGGGTGCACCGGGGAGCTGTTTTTT	CASSSGGCTGELFF
TRBV2	-	TRBJ2-1	12	-	TGTGCCAGCAGCCGCGGGGCCAATGAGCAGTTCTTC	CASSRGANEQFF
TRBV28	-	TRBJ1-6	16	TRBD1	TGTGCCAGCAGTTTAAACGGACAGGGTGGGAATTCACCCCTCCACTTT	CASSLNGQGGNSPLHF
TRBV5-3	-	TRBJ2-4	17	-	TGTGCCAGACCCCCGGCCTTGATGCGGGGAGCCAAAAACATTCAGTACTTC	CARPPALMRGAKNIQYF
TRBV5-4	-	TRBJ1-6	15	-	TGTGCCAGCAGCTTCGGGGGGCGCGATAATTCACCCCTCCACTTT	CASSFGGRDNSPLHF
TRBV5-5	once	TRBJ1-1	13	-	TGTGCCAGCAGCTTGTTAGGTGAGACTGAAGCTTTCTTT	CASSLLGETEAFF
TRBV2	-	TRBJ1-3	14	-	TGTGCCAGCAGTGAAGGGACCGCAGGAAACACCATATATTTT	CASSEGTAGNTIYF
TRBV6-4	-	TRBJ1-1	11	-	TGTGCCAGCAGTGACGGCAAGGAAGCTTTCTTT	CASSDGKEAFF
TRBV30	-	TRBJ2-5	12	-	TGTGCCTGGAGTCAGATCCAAGAGACCCAGTACTTC	CAWSQIQETQYF
TRBV6-5	-	TRBJ1-3	13	-	TGTGCCAGCAGTTACTCGCCTGGAAACACCATATATTTT	CASSYSPGNTIYF